The clone carrying this T cell receptor beta chain was recorded at least ten times. Antigen unknown. The sample belongs to a study of T-cell reconstitution after alpha-beta-depleted transplantation in children. The CDR3 extends over 11 amino acids. Germline assignment: CDR1 DFQATT and CDR2 SNEGSKA (reference sequence). V was pared by 4 bases and J by 2 bases, with 5 bases between. Study-wide results and limits: Reportedly, roughly two months post-transplant, alpha-beta T cells arose from several hundred expanded graft clones. Surviving recipient T cells and intrathymic progenitors accounted for some patients' high TCRbeta diversity at day 60. Newly generated T cells supplied most T-cell counts and diversity one year post-transplant.

The TCRbeta library was prepared with unique molecular identifiers. MiXCR, run by TCRdb on the PCR reads, gives a single entry per CDR3 protein. The profile shows a few hundred thousand distinct CDR3 sequences, around a tenth of them singletons. The source of this sequence is a male patient under 10 years old who had a stem cell transplant for chronic granulomatous disease, so the T cells may come from the graft donor. The sample here was peripheral blood, taken 180 days after TCRalphabeta/CD19-depleted stem cell transplant. V and J are TRBV20-1 and TRBJ1-1; D not certain. The CDR3 reads CSATGNTEAFF. In DNA, the CDR3 is TGCAGTGCTACAGGTAACACTGAAGCTTTCTTT.